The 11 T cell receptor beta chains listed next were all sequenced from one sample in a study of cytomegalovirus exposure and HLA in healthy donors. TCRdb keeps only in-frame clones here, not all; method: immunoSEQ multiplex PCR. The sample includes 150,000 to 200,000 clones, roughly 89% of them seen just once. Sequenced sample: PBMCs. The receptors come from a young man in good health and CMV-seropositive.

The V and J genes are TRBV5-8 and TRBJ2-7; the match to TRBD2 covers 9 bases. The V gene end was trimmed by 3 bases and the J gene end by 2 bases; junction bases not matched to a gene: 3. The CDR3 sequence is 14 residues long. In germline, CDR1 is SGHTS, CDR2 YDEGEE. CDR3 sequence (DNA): TGTGCCAGCAGCTGGCGGGAGGGCCCCTACGAGCAGTACTTC. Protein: CASSWREGPYEQYF.

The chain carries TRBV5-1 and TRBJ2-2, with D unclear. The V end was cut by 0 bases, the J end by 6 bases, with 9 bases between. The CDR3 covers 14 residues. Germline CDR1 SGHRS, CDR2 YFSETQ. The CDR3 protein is CASSLARSAGELFF. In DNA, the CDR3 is TGCGCCAGCAGCTTGGCCAGATCTGCCGGGGAGCTGTTTTTT.

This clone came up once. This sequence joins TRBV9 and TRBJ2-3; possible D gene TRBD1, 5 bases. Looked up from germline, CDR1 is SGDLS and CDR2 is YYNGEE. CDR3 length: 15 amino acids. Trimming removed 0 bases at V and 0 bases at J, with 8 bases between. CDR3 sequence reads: CASSVAGQSTDTQYF. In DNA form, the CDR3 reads TGTGCCAGCAGCGTAGCAGGACAAAGCACAGATACGCAGTATTTT. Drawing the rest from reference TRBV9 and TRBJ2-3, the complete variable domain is DSGVTQTPKHLITATGQRVTLRCSPRSGDLSVYWYQQSLDQGLQFLIQYYNGEERAKGNILERFSAQQFPDLHSELNLSSLELGDSALYFCASSVAGQSTDTQYFGPGTRLTVL.

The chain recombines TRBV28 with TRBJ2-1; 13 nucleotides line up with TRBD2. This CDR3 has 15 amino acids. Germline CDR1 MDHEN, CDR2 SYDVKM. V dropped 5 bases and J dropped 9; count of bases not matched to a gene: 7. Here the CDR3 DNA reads TGTGCCAGCAGTATACTAGCGGGAGGGGATGTTGAGCAGTTCTTC. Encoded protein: CASSILAGGDVEQFF.

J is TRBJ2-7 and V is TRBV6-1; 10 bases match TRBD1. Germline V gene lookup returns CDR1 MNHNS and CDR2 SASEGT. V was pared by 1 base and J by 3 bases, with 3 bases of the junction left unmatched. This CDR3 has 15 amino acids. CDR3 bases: TGTGCCAGCAGTGAAGTATGGACAGGGGGCTACGAGCAGTACTTC. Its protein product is CASSEVWTGGYEQYF.

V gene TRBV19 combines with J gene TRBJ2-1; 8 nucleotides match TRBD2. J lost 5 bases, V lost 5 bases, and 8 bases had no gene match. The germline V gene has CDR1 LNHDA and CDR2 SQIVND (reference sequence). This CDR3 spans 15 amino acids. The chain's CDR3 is CASSLGLVLHNEQFF. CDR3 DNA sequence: TGTGCCAGTAGTCTGGGACTAGTGCTCCACAATGAGCAGTTCTTC.

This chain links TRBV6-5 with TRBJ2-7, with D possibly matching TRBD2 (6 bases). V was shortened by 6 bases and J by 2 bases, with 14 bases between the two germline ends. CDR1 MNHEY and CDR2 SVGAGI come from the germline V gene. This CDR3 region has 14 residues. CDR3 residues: CASRKMAGPYEQYF. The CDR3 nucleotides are TGTGCCAGCAGAAAAATGGCGGGGCCCTACGAGCAGTACTTC.

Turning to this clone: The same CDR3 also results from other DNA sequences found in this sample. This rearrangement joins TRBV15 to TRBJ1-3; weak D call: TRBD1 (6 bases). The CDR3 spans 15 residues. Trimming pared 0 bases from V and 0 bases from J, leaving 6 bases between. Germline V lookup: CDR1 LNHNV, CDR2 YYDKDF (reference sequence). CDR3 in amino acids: CATSRDRGSGNTIYF. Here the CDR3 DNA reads TGTGCCACCAGCAGAGACAGGGGCTCTGGAAACACCATATATTTT.

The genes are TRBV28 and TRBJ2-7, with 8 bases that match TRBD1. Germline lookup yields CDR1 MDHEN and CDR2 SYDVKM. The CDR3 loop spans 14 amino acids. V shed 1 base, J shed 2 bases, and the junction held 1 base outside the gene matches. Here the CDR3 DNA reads TGTGCCAGCAGTTTATTGGGACAGGCCTACGAGCAGTACTTC. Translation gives CASSLLGQAYEQYF.

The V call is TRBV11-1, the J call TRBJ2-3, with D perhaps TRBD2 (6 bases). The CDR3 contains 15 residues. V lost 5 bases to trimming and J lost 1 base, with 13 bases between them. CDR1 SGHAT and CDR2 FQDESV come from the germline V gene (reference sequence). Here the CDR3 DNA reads TGTGCCAGCAGCCTGGAGCGGGCACGCACAGATACGCAGTATTTT. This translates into CASSLERARTDTQYF. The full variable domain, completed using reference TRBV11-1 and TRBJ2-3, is EAEVAQSPRYKITEKSQAVAFWCDPISGHATLYWYRQILGQGPELLVQFQDESVVDDSQLPKDRFSAERLKGVDSTLKIQPAELGDSAMYLCASSLERARTDTQYFGPGTRLTVL.

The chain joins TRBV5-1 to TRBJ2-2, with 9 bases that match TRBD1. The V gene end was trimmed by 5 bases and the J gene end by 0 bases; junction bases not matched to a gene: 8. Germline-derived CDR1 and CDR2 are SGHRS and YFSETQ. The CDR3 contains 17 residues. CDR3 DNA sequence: TGCGCCAGCAGTCCGGGGACAGGGCAGACGAACACCGGGGAGCTGTTTTTT. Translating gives CASSPGTGQTNTGELFF.